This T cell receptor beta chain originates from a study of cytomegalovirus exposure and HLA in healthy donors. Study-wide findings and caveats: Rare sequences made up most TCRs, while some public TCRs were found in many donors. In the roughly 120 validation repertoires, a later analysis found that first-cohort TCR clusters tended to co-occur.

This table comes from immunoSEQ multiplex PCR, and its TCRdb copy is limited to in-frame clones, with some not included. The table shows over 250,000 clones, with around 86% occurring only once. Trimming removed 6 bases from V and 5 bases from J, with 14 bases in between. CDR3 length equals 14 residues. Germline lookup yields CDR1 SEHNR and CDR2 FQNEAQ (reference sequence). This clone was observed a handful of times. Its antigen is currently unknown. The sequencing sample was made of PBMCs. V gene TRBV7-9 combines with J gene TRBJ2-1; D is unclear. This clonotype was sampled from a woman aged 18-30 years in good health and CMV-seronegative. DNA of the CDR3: TGTGCCAGCAGTATACCGGAGCTTCACAATGAGCAGTTCTTC. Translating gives CASSIPELHNEQFF.